This T cell receptor (beta chain) was sequenced during a study of T-cell memory formation after mild COVID-19. TCRdb re-called the 5' RACE reads through MiXCR, storing one row per CDR3 protein. There are 450,000 or so distinct CDR3 sequences in the sample; around 27% occur only once, and around 12% lies in the top ten. The CDR3 covers 16 residues. In germline, CDR1 is LGHNA, CDR2 YSLEER. Deletions cut 0 bases from V and 6 bases from J, with 16 bases between. The sequencing input was PBMCs or a T cell subset sorted from them (not recorded which). The origin of this receptor is an adult woman who had mild COVID-19 (a few samples of this study predate the infection). Cell type and time point are not known. The V and J genes are TRBV4-3 and TRBJ2-3, with D possibly being TRBD2 (6 bases). CDR3 bases: TGCGCCAGCAGCCAAGATAGAGGAGGGCCGTGGGATACGCAGTATTTT. Its protein is CASSQDRGGPWDTQYF.